Below are 31 T cell receptor beta chains sequenced from a single sample in a study of CD8 T cells in Susac syndrome. Random hexamers were used to reverse transcribe roughly 0.45 to 1 ug of RNA. TCRdb itself ran the immunoSEQ multiplex PCR reads through MiXCR, one entry per CDR3 protein. The sample lists around 170,000 distinct CDR3 sequences; 95% were seen once. The sample comprised CD8+ T cells from PBMCs. The source of these receptors is a human donor with Susac syndrome.

The J gene is TRBJ1-1, the V gene TRBV27, with D maybe TRBD1 (6 bases). The ends were cut back, 5 bases at V and 11 bases at J, with 21 bases in the middle. In germline, CDR1 is MNHEY, CDR2 SMNVEV (reference sequence). This CDR3 is built from 14 residues. CDR3 sequence reads: CASSPGEVQNPAFF. In nucleotides, the CDR3 is TGTGCCAGCAGTCCAGGGGAGGTGCAGAATCCGGCTTTCTTT.

The rearrangement uses TRBV6-2 or TRBV6-3 and TRBJ2-3; TRBD2 aligns across 11 bases. This CDR3 contains 18 residues. CDR1 is MNHEY, CDR2 SVGEGT, per germline. Trimming cost V 4 bases and J 4 bases; bases outside gene matches: 13. The CDR3 sequence is CASSSPGLLAGVADTQYF. CDR3 DNA: TGTGCCAGCAGTTCCCCCGGACTACTAGCGGGGGTAGCAGATACGCAGTATTTT.

V gene TRBV10-2 combines with J gene TRBJ1-5; D is uncertain. From germline, CDR1 is WSHSY and CDR2 SAAADI. Trimming left V 2 bases short and J 1 base short, with 6 bases between. The CDR3 contains 14 residues. This chain's CDR3 is CASSEGLSNQPQHF. The CDR3 DNA sequence: TGCGCCAGCAGTGAGGGACTGAGCAATCAGCCCCAGCATTTT.

The V call is TRBV12-3 or TRBV12-4, the J call TRBJ1-1; D not certain. This CDR3 has 13 residues. Trimming removed 6 bases from V and 0 bases from J, with 8 bases in between. The CDR3 bases are TGTGCCAGCAGCTCGACCGTGAACACTGAAGCTTTCTTT. This gives the protein CASSSTVNTEAFF.

The chain couples TRBV27 to TRBJ2-3, with 9 bases identical to TRBD1. This CDR3 spans 15 amino acids. With 3 bases clipped from V and 4 bases from J, the junction kept 5 bases outside the gene matches. CDR1 and CDR2 from the germline V gene are MNHEY and SMNVEV (reference sequence). The CDR3 DNA reads TGTGCCAGCAGTTTGATTACAGGGGGCGCAGATACGCAGTATTTT. As protein: CASSLITGGADTQYF.

This chain uses TRBV6-5 with TRBJ1-1; 7 bases map to TRBD1. Germline CDR1 and CDR2: MNHEY and SVGAGI. The CDR3 runs 13 residues. Trimming cost V 8 bases and J 3 bases; bases outside gene matches: 6. The CDR3 reads CASFRDSDTEAFF. In DNA form, the CDR3 reads TGTGCCAGCTTCCGGGACAGCGACACTGAAGCTTTCTTT.

The chain is built from TRBV4-1 and TRBJ2-1, with D tentatively TRBD1 or TRBD2 (6 bases each). The V end was cut by 4 bases, the J end by 5 bases, with 9 bases between. Germline values: CDR1 MGHRA, CDR2 YSYEKL. CDR3 size: 13 residues. The DNA of the CDR3 is TGCGCCAGCAGCCGGAGGGGGGACAATGAGCAGTTCTTC. It is translated as CASSRRGDNEQFF.

The chain carries TRBV20-1 and TRBJ1-1; D gene ambiguous. The CDR3 contains 14 residues. Germline values: CDR1 DFQATT, CDR2 SNEGSKA (reference sequence). V dropped 1 base and J dropped 5 bases, with 14 bases sitting between them. The CDR3 nucleotides are TGCAGTGCTAGAGCCTCAGGAGATTGGACTGAAGCTTTCTTT. Encoded protein: CSARASGDWTEAFF.

The chain is built from TRBV6-1 and TRBJ1-4, with D unclear. The germline V and J ends were trimmed by 3 bases and 5 bases, with 7 bases remaining between them. Germline V gene data show CDR1 as MNHNS and CDR2 as SASEGT. This CDR3 contains 13 residues. The CDR3 DNA reads as TGTGCCAGCAGTGATCGCCAGAATGAAAAACTGTTTTTT. Residues: CASSDRQNEKLFF.

This chain connects TRBV29-1 to TRBJ2-5, with 9 bases fitting TRBD1. Germline V lookup: CDR1 SQVTM, CDR2 ANQGSEA. After removal of 7 bases from V and 4 bases from J, the junction contained 7 bases not matched to a gene. The CDR3 is 13 amino acids. CDR3 residues: CSGNNRGLETQYF. The CDR3 nucleotides are TGCAGCGGAAACAACAGGGGGCTAGAGACCCAGTACTTC. The full variable domain, in which reference TRBV29-1 and TRBJ2-5 provide the parts outside the CDR3, is SAVISQKPSRDICQRGTSLTIQCQVDSQVTMMFWYRQQPGQSLTLIATANQGSEATYESGFVIDKFPISRPNLTFSTLTVSNMSPEDSSIYLCSGNNRGLETQYFGPGTRLLVL.

The V and J genes are TRBV25-1 and TRBJ1-1; 7 positions match TRBD1. The V and J ends lost 7 bases and 8 bases, in that order; junction bases with no gene match: 7. Per germline, CDR1 MGHDK and CDR2 SYGVNS. This CDR3 is built from 12 residues. DNA for the CDR3: TGTGCCAGCACCCGACAGGGATCGGAAGCTTTCTTT. It yields the protein CASTRQGSEAFF.

The V gene is TRBV30, the J gene TRBJ1-4, with a weak D call TRBD1 (5 bases). Germline values: CDR1 GTSNPN, CDR2 SVGIG (reference sequence). The V end was cut by 8 bases, the J end by 6 bases, with 13 bases between. The CDR3 consists of 12 residues. Written as DNA, the CDR3 is TGTGCCCGAAGGGGAGGCGATGAAAAACTGTTTTTT. Encoded protein: CARRGGDEKLFF.

This chain uses TRBV9 with TRBJ2-3; tentative D call: TRBD2 (6 bases). Germline-derived CDR1 and CDR2 are SGDLS and YYNGEE. The V gene lost 4 bases and the J gene lost 4 bases, with 16 bases spanning the gap. This CDR3 contains 15 residues. CDR3: CASSLLPTRSDTQYF. DNA for the CDR3: TGTGCCAGCAGCCTTCTCCCGACTAGGTCAGATACGCAGTATTTT.

The chain employs TRBV7-3 and TRBJ1-1; 8 bases align to TRBD1. The CDR3 runs 14 residues. V trimming: 5 bases; J trimming: 1 base; junction bases outside the gene matches: 3. Germline assignment: CDR1 SGHTA and CDR2 FQGTGA. The chain's CDR3 is CASSPTGANTEAFF. CDR3 bases: TGTGCCAGCAGCCCGACAGGGGCGAACACTGAAGCTTTCTTT.

The CDR3 nucleotides read TGTGCCAGTAGTATAGATCGACAGGTCCCCGGGGAGCTGTTTTTT. It yields the protein CASSIDRQVPGELFF. The chain employs TRBV19 and TRBJ2-2; TRBD1 is a possible D gene (6 bases). The CDR3 consists of 15 residues. The germline V gene has CDR1 LNHDA and CDR2 SQIVND (reference sequence). Trimming took off 0 bases at V and 6 bases at J, with 11 bases between the two ends.

V is TRBV4-2 and J is TRBJ1-1, with unresolved D. Trimming took 0 bases from V and 0 from J, leaving 11 bases between them. The CDR3 covers 16 residues. Germline CDR1 LGHNA, CDR2 YNFKEQ. CDR3 protein: CASSQDGASLNTEAFF. The CDR3 nucleotides are TGTGCCAGCAGCCAAGATGGCGCCAGTTTGAACACTGAAGCTTTCTTT.

The V gene is TRBV10-3, the J gene TRBJ2-3; D is ambiguous. The V end lost 6 bases, the J end lost 3 bases, and 16 bases lay between the germline ends. In germline, CDR1 is ENHRY, CDR2 SYGVKD. This CDR3 region has 15 residues. The CDR3 protein is CAIRDRAIGTDTQYF. The DNA of the CDR3 is TGTGCCATCAGAGATAGGGCTATTGGGACAGATACGCAGTATTTT.

Only one count was recorded for this clonotype. The chain joins TRBV7-9 to TRBJ1-2; a possible D gene is TRBD1 (5 bases). Trimming took 3 bases from V and 8 from J, leaving 19 bases between them. Per germline, CDR1 SEHNR and CDR2 FQNEAQ (reference sequence). The CDR3 has 15 residues. CDR3 loop: CASSFSAGKEGGYTF. The CDR3 DNA follows: TGTGCCAGCAGCTTCTCAGCAGGGAAGGAAGGCGGCTACACCTTC. The whole variable domain, filled in from reference TRBV7-9 and TRBJ1-2, reads DTGVSQNPRHKITKRGQNVTFRCDPISEHNRLYWYRQTLGQGPEFLTYFQNEAQLEKSRLLSDRFSAERPKGSFSTLEIQRTEQGDSAMYLCASSFSAGKEGGYTFGSGTRLTVV.

The chain couples TRBV29-1 to TRBJ1-1; D may be TRBD1 (5 bases). V was pared by 6 bases and J by 0 bases, with 11 bases between. The CDR3 covers 13 residues. Germline V gene data show CDR1 as SQVTM and CDR2 as ANQGSEA. The chain's CDR3 is CSVLTAMNTEAFF. CDR3 sequence (DNA): TGCAGCGTGTTGACAGCGATGAACACTGAAGCTTTCTTT.

The chain links TRBV29-1 to TRBJ1-1, with D possibly matching TRBD1 (5 bases). CDR3 length: 12 amino acids. Germline values: CDR1 SQVTM, CDR2 ANQGSEA. Between the trimmed V and J ends, which lost 6 bases and 3 bases, there was a span of 11 bases. CDR3 coding DNA: TGCAGCGTCCGCGGGACCTACACTGAAGCTTTCTTT. Translated: CSVRGTYTEAFF.

DNA of the CDR3: TGTGCCAGCAGTCCTAGCGGGGGGCCAGAGGATGAGCAGTTCTTC. It yields the protein CASSPSGGPEDEQFF. The chain carries TRBV6-5 and TRBJ2-1; TRBD2 agrees at 11 bases. Germline V gene lookup returns CDR1 MNHEY and CDR2 SVGAGI. V dropped 5 bases and J dropped 8; count of bases not matched to a gene: 8. The CDR3 consists of 15 residues.

This rearrangement joins TRBV12-3 or TRBV12-4 to TRBJ2-1, with TRBD2 matching over 7 bases. Germline trimming cut 2 bases from V and 2 bases from J; bases unmatched to any gene: 6. The CDR3 runs 16 residues. The CDR3 DNA reads TGTGCCAGCAGTTTAATGCTAGCGGCAACCTACAATGAGCAGTTCTTC. Its translation is CASSLMLAATYNEQFF.

The count of this clonotype is one. The chain is built from TRBV12-5 and TRBJ2-7; D gene unclear. Germline V gives CDR1 LGHNT, CDR2 FRNRAP. The ends were cut back, 0 bases at V and 6 bases at J, with 6 bases in the middle. The CDR3 spans 12 residues. DNA of the CDR3: TGTGCTAGTGGTTTGGTAGCCCTCGAGCAGTACTTC. This translates into CASGLVALEQYF.

The chain combines TRBV3-1 with TRBJ2-7; maybe TRBD1 (5 bases). V was clipped by 2 bases and J by 6 bases, with 11 bases between them. Germline-derived CDR1 and CDR2 are LGHDT and YNNKEL (reference sequence). The CDR3 contains 13 residues. In DNA, the CDR3 is TGTGCCAGCAGCCAATTTCCAGGGTTCGAGCAGTACTTC. As protein: CASSQFPGFEQYF.

The rearrangement links TRBV14 to TRBJ2-7; D uncertain. The CDR3 loop spans 13 amino acids. V gave up 4 bases and J gave up 2 bases, with 9 bases separating them. Germline lookup yields CDR1 SGHDN and CDR2 FVKESK. CDR3 amino acids: CASSPVSTYEQYF. As DNA, the CDR3 is TGTGCCAGCAGCCCAGTCTCAACCTACGAGCAGTACTTC.

The chain uses TRBV29-1 and TRBJ1-2, with no clear D. CDR1 SQVTM and CDR2 ANQGSEA come from the germline V gene. The ends were cut back, 5 bases at V and 1 base at J, with 8 bases in the middle. The CDR3 consists of 12 residues. CDR3: CSVRPNNYGYTF. The CDR3 nucleotides are TGCAGCGTTCGCCCCAATAACTATGGCTACACCTTC.

J is TRBJ1-5 and V is TRBV5-1; D not certain. Germline CDR1 reads SGHRS; CDR2 reads YFSETQ. Trimming shortened V by 9 bases and J by 7 bases, and 17 bases separated the two germline ends. CDR3 length: 13 residues. CDR3 residues: CATEPSGYQPQHF. DNA of the CDR3: TGCGCCACCGAACCATCGGGGTACCAGCCCCAGCATTTT. The full variable domain, in which reference TRBV5-1 and TRBJ1-5 provide the parts outside the CDR3, is KAGVTQTPRYLIKTRGQQVTLSCSPISGHRSVSWYQQTPGQGLQFLFEYFSETQRNKGNFPGRFSGRQFSNSRSEMNVSTLELGDSALYLCATEPSGYQPQHFGDGTRLSIL.

V usage is TRBV25-1 and J usage is TRBJ1-2; TRBD1 agrees at 7 bases. The CDR3 is 12 residues long. CDR1 and CDR2 (germline): MGHDK, SYGVNS. V lost 10 bases and J lost 5; bases outside the gene matches: 7. The CDR3 reads CATLETGYGYTF. The CDR3 nucleotides are TGTGCCACCCTGGAGACAGGGTATGGCTACACCTTC.

This clonotype has a single count. The chain recombines TRBV30 with TRBJ2-2, with D tentatively TRBD2 (5 bases). The CDR3 totals 13 residues. CDR1 and CDR2 (germline): GTSNPN, SVGIG (reference sequence). Trimming removed 0 bases from V and 3 bases from J, with 5 bases in between. CDR3 DNA: TGTGCCTGGAGTGTCGGGGACACCGGGGAGCTGTTTTTT. Amino acid sequence: CAWSVGDTGELFF. Filled out from reference TRBV30 and TRBJ2-2, the complete variable domain reads SQTIHQWPATLVQPVGSPLSLECTVEGTSNPNLYWYRQAAGRGLQLLFYSVGIGQISSEVPQNLSASRPQDRQFILSSKKLLLSDSGFYLCAWSVGDTGELFFGEGSRLTVL.

The rearrangement links TRBV19 to TRBJ1-2; no firm D call. The V end was cut by 7 bases, the J end by 4 bases, with 19 bases between. CDR3 length equals 15 residues. The germline V gene has CDR1 LNHDA and CDR2 SQIVND (reference sequence). In nucleotides, the CDR3 is TGTGCCAGTACGCCCGGGAGCGGGGTTTTCTATGGCTACACCTTC. This encodes CASTPGSGVFYGYTF.

The chain has TRBV4-1 and TRBJ2-1, with TRBD1 identical over 8 bases. Trimming took 5 bases from V and 5 from J; bases not matched to a gene: 8. Germline V lookup: CDR1 MGHRA, CDR2 YSYEKL. The CDR3 is 15 residues long. CDR3 sequence: CASSERTGSHNEQFF. The CDR3 DNA is TGCGCCAGCAGCGAGAGGACAGGGAGTCACAATGAGCAGTTCTTC.